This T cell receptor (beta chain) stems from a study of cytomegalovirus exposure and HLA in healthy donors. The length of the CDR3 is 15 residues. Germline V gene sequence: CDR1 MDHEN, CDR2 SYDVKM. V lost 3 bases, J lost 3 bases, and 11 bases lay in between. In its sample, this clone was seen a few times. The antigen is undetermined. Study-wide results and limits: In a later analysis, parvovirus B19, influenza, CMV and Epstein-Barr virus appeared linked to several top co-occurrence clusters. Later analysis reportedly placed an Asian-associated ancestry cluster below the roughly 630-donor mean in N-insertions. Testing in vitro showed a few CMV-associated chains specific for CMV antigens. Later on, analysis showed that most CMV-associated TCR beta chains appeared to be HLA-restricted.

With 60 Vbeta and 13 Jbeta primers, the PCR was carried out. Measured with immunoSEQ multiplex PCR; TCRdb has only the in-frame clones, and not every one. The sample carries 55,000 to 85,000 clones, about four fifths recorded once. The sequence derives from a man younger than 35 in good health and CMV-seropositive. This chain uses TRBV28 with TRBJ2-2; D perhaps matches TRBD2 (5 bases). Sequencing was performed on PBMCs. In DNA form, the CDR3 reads TGTGCCAGCAGTTTTCTATGGGGAGACACCGGGGAGCTGTTTTTT. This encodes CASSFLWGDTGELFF.